The 4 T cell receptor beta chains given below trace back to one sample, sequenced in a study of Graves' ophthalmopathy and Graves' hyperthyroidism. Amplifying from RNA transcripts, the study obtained TCR beta CDR3 regions. HTBI-primed RT-PCR formed the first round, and a multiplex PCR formed the second. From the multiplex PCR reads, TCRdb called clonotypes with MiXCR, one entry per CDR3 protein. Of a few hundred thousand distinct CDR3 sequences in the sample, less than 40% were seen once. The sequencing sample was made of peripheral blood or thyroid tissue (not recorded which). The receptors were sampled from an adult man with Graves' hyperthyroidism.

This clonotype was detected many times. The rearrangement uses TRBV24-1 and TRBJ1-1, with a tentative D call TRBD1 (5 bases). V lost 6 bases, J lost 2 bases, and 12 bases lay in between. This CDR3 has 14 amino acids. The germline V gene encodes CDR1 KGHDR and CDR2 SFDVKD. The CDR3 here is CATSRSGYNTEAFF. The CDR3 bases are TGTGCCACCAGTCGATCAGGGTATAACACTGAAGCTTTCTTT.

Regarding this clonotype: Germline and junction disagree at one end, which may indicate a read error. The chain is built from TRBV24-1 and TRBJ1-2; 7 nucleotides match TRBD1. This CDR3 spans 16 amino acids. CDR1 and CDR2 (germline): KGHDR, SFDVKD. CDR3 residues: CASSPSTGTANYGYTF. CDR3 nucleotides: TGTGCCAGCAGTCCCTCGACAGGGACAGCTAACTATGGCTACACCTTC.

This clonotype was counted at least ten times. The chain carries TRBV7-8 and TRBJ2-7; TRBD1 agrees at 8 bases. The CDR3 extends over 16 amino acids. Germline V gene sequence: CDR1 SGHVS, CDR2 FQNEAQ. V lost 5 bases, J lost 0 bases, and 9 bases stayed unmatched. In DNA, the CDR3 is TGTGCCAGCAGCGCACGCCGGGACAGGAACTCCTACGAGCAGTACTTC. Protein product: CASSARRDRNSYEQYF.

This clonotype was found once. The rearrangement links TRBV6-5 to TRBJ1-6; D call uncertain. Germline V gene lookup returns CDR1 MNHEY and CDR2 SVGAGI. Deletions cut 6 bases from V and 6 bases from J, with 12 bases between. The CDR3 contains 14 residues. The CDR3 region is CASRDSNPNSPLHF. CDR3 DNA: TGTGCCAGCAGGGACTCTAACCCTAATTCACCCCTCCACTTT.